This entry lists 14 T cell receptor beta chains sequenced from one sample in a study of CXCR3-negative and CXCR3-positive naive CD8 T cells. Researchers prepared the TRB cDNA libraries using 5' RACE with UMI labels. TCRdb derives one entry per CDR3 protein from the 5' RACE reads, leaving out DNA. The listing contains some 130,000 distinct CDR3 sequences. Input material: naive CXCR3- CD8+ T cells from blood. Subset noted: CD45RO-CCR7+CD27+CD95- naive CD8+ T cells lacking CXCR3 (TNR3-). The receptors stem from a human donor in good health. Some clones in this sample may be carry-over from other donors' samples.

The genes are TRBV29-1 and TRBJ1-2; TCRdb lists TRBD1, though no DNA is available to test this call. The CDR3 extends over 13 amino acids. In germline, CDR1 is SQVTM, CDR2 ANQGSEA. CDR3 in amino acids: CSVLQQGAWGYTF.

The chain has TRBV19 and TRBJ2-1; TCRdb outputs TRBD2, but without DNA this stays unchecked. There are 15 residues in the CDR3. The germline gives CDR1 LNHDA, CDR2 SQIVND (reference sequence). The chain's CDR3 is CASTPSGGRYNEQFF.

The rearrangement joins TRBV20-1 to TRBJ2-7; as DNA is missing, the TRBD1 call by TCRdb cannot be tested. The CDR3 sequence is 15 residues long. Germline assignment: CDR1 DFQATT and CDR2 SNEGSKA (reference sequence). CDR3 protein: CSARDIDRGFYEQYF.

J is TRBJ2-5 and V is TRBV9. This CDR3 region has 15 residues. CDR1 and CDR2 (germline): SGDLS, YYNGEE. The CDR3 reads CASSVGGSIQETQYF.

The chain joins TRBV7-8 to TRBJ2-7; there is no DNA to check the TCRdb D call of TRBD1. Germline CDR1 reads SGHVS; CDR2 reads FQNEAQ. The length of the CDR3 is 13 residues. CDR3 amino acids: CASSLGTVVEQYF.

V is TRBV20-1 and J is TRBJ2-7; the D gene TCRdb calls, TRBD2, cannot be checked with no DNA. This CDR3 is 13 amino acids long. Germline CDR1 is DFQATT and CDR2 is SNEGSKA (reference sequence). The CDR3 sequence: CSARSEVPYEQYF.

The genes are TRBV7-3 and TRBJ2-1; TCRdb returns TRBD1, unconfirmable since there is no DNA. CDR1 SGHTA and CDR2 FQGTGA come from the germline V gene. The CDR3 contains 15 residues. This CDR3 is CASSLRQGFRYEQFF.

The genes are TRBV7-9 and TRBJ2-7; no DNA is available, so the TRBD1 call from TCRdb remains unchecked. Germline values: CDR1 SEHNR, CDR2 FQNEAQ (reference sequence). The CDR3 is made up of 17 amino acids. The CDR3 sequence is CASSSMRTGDGSYEQYF.

The rearrangement joins TRBV7-9 to TRBJ2-7. The CDR3 extends over 14 amino acids. Germline loops: CDR1 SEHNR, CDR2 FQNEAQ (reference sequence). CDR3 amino acids: CASSPQGGPLEQYF.

The chain combines TRBV28 with TRBJ2-7; the D call of TRBD1 rests on TCRdb alone, since no DNA is present to check it. The CDR3 runs to 14 residues. Germline V gene sequence: CDR1 MDHEN, CDR2 SYDVKM. The CDR3: CASSVDRGKYEQYF.

The chain couples TRBV27 to TRBJ2-1. The germline V gene has CDR1 MNHEY and CDR2 SMNVEV (reference sequence). CDR3 length equals 13 residues. The CDR3 sequence is CASSGRSYNEQFF.

The J gene is TRBJ1-2, the V gene TRBV20-1; the D call of TRBD1 rests on TCRdb alone, since no DNA is present to check it. The CDR3 has 12 residues. Germline V gene lookup returns CDR1 DFQATT and CDR2 SNEGSKA (reference sequence). The CDR3: CSARQGDYGYTF.

The CDR3 loop reads CASSLESSNNEQFF. This chain joins TRBV5-1 and TRBJ2-1. Germline V gene data show CDR1 as SGHRS and CDR2 as YFSETQ. The CDR3 is 14 amino acids.

The chain links TRBV7-8 to TRBJ2-1; checking the TCRdb D call of TRBD1 is not possible without DNA. Germline CDR1 SGHVS, CDR2 FQNEAQ. There are 21 residues in the CDR3. The CDR3 protein is CASIWFSQFSPRDNPYNEQFF. Supplemented by reference TRBV7-8 and TRBJ2-1, the full variable domain reads GAGVSQSPRYKVAKRGQDVALRCDPISGHVSLFWYQQALGQGPEFLTYFQNEAQLDKSGLPSDRFFAERPEGSVSTLKIQRTQQEDSAVYLCASIWFSQFSPRDNPYNEQFFGPGTRLTVL.